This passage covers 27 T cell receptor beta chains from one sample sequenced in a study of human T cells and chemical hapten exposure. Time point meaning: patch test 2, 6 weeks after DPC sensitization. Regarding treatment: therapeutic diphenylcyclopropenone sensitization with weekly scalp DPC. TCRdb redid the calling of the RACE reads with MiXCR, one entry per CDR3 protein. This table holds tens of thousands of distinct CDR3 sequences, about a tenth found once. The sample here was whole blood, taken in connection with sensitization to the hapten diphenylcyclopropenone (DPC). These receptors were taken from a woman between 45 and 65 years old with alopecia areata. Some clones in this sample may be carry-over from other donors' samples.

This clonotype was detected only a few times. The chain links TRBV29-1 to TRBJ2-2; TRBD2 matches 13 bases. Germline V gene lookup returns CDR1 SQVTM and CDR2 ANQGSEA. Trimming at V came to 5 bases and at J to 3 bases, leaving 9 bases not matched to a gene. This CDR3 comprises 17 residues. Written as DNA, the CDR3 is TGCAGCGTTCGGGACTCCGGACTAGCGGGAGACACCGGGGAGCTGTTTTTT. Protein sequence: CSVRDSGLAGDTGELFF.

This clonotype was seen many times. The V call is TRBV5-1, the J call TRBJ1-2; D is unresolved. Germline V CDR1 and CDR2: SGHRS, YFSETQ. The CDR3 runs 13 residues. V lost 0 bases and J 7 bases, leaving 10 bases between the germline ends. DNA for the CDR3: TGCGCCAGCAGCTTGGAATACGGCTCTGGCTACACCTTC. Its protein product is CASSLEYGSGYTF.

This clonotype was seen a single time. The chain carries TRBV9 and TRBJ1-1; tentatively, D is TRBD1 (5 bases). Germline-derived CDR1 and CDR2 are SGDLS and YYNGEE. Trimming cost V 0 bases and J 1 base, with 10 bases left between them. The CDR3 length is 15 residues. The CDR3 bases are TGTGCCAGCAGCGTAGCTGGACACTCGAACACTGAAGCTTTCTTT. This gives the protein CASSVAGHSNTEAFF. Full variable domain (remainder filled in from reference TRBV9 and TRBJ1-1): DSGVTQTPKHLITATGQRVTLRCSPRSGDLSVYWYQQSLDQGLQFLIQYYNGEERAKGNILERFSAQQFPDLHSELNLSSLELGDSALYFCASSVAGHSNTEAFFGQGTRLTVV.

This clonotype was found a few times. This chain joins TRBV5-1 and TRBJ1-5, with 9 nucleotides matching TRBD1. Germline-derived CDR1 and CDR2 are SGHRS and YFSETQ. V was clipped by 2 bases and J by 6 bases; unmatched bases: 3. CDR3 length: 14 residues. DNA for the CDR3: TGCGCCAGCAGCTTTACAGGGGGCGGTCAGCCCCAGCATTTT. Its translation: CASSFTGGGQPQHF.

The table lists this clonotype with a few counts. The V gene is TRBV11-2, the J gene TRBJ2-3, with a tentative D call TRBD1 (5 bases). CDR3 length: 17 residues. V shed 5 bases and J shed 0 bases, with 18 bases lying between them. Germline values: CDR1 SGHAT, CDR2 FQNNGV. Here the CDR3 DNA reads TGTGCCAGCAGCGCGGCTATGGGGCTAGGTAGCACAGATACGCAGTATTTT. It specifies CASSAAMGLGSTDTQYF. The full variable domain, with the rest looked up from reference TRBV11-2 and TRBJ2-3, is EAGVAQSPRYKIIEKRQSVAFWCNPISGHATLYWYQQILGQGPKLLIQFQNNGVVDDSQLPKDRFSAERLKGVDSTLKIQPAKLEDSAVYLCASSAAMGLGSTDTQYFGPGTRLTVL.

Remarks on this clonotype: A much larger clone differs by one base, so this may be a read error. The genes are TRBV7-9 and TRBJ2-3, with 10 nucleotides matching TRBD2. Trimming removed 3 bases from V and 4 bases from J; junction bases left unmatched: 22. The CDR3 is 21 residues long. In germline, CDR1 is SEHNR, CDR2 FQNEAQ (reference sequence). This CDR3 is CASSFPTNLSILAGVADTQYF. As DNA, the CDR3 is TGTGCCAGCAGCTTTCCAACGAACCTCTCAATCCTAGCGGGAGTTGCAGATACGCAGTATTTT.

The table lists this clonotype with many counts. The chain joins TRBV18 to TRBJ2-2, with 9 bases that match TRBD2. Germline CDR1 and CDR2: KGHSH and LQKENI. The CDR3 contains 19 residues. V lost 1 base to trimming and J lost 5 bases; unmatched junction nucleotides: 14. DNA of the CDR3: TGTGCCAGCTCACCACTTGGTAGCGGGAGCGGTGTGTGGACCGGGGAGCTGTTTTTT. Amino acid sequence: CASSPLGSGSGVWTGELFF.

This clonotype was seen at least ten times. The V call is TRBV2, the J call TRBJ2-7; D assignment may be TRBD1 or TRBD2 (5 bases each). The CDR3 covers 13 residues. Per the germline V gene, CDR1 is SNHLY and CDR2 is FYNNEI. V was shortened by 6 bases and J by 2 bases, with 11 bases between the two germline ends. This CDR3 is CASSWDQTYEQYF. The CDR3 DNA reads TGTGCCAGCAGCTGGGACCAAACCTACGAGCAGTACTTC.

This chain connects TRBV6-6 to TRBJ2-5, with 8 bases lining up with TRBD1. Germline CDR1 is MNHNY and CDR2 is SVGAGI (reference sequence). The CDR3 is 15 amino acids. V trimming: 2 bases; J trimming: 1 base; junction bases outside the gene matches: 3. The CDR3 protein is CASSYTRGLQETQYF. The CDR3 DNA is TGTGCCAGCAGTTACACCAGGGGGCTCCAAGAGACCCAGTACTTC.

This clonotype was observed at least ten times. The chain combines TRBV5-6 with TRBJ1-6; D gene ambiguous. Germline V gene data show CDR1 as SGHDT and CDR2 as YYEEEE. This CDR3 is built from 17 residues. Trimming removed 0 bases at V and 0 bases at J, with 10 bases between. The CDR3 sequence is CASSLAGSYSYNSPLHF. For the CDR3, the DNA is TGTGCCAGCAGCTTGGCCGGCAGCTACTCCTATAATTCACCCCTCCACTTT.

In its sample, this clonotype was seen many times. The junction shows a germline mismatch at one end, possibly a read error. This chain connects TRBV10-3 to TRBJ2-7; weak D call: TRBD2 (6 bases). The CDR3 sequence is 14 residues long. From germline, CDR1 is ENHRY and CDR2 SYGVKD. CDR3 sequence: CAISSGGNSHEQYF. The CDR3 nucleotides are TGTGCCATCAGTAGCGGCGGGAACTCCCACGAGCAGTACTTC.

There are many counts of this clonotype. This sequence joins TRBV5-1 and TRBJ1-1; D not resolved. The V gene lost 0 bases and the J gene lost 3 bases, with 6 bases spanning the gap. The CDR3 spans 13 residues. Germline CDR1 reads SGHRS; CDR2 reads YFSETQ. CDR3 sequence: CASSLARDTEAFF. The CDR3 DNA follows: TGCGCCAGCAGCTTGGCTAGGGACACTGAAGCTTTCTTT. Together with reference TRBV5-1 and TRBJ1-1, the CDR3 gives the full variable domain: KAGVTQTPRYLIKTRGQQVTLSCSPISGHRSVSWYQQTPGQGLQFLFEYFSETQRNKGNFPGRFSGRQFSNSRSEMNVSTLELGDSALYLCASSLARDTEAFFGQGTRLTVV.

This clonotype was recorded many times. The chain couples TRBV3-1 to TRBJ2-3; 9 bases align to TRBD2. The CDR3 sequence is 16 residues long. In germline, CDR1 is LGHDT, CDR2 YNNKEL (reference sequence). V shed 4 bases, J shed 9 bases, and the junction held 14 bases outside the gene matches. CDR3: CASSPAIGSGSETQYF. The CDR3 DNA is TGTGCCAGCAGCCCGGCTATTGGTAGCGGGAGTGAGACGCAGTATTTT.

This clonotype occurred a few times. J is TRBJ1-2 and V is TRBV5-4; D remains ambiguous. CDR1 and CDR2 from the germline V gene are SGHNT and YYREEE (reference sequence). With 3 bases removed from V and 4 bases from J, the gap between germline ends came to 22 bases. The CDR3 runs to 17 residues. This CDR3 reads CASSYLPQIRRSYGYTF. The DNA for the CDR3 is TGTGCCAGCAGCTACTTACCTCAGATCCGGCGGAGCTATGGCTACACCTTC.

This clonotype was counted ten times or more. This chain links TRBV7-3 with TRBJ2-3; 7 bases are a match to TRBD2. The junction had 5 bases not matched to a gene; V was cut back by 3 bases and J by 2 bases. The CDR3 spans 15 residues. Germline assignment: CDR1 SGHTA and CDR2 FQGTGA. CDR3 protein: CASSFQAGFTDTQYF. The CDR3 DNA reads TGTGCCAGCAGCTTCCAAGCGGGGTTCACAGATACGCAGTATTTT.

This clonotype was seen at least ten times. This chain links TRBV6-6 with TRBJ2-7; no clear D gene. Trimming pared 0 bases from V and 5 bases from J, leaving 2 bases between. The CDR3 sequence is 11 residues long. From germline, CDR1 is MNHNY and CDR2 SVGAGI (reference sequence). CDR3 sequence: CASSYSNEQYF. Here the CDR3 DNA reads TGTGCCAGCAGTTACTCGAACGAGCAGTACTTC.

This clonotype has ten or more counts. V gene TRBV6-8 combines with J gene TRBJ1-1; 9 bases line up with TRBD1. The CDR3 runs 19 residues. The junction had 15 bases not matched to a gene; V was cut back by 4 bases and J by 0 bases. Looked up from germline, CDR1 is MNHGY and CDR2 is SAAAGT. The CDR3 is CASSLRLWDRVRMNTEAFF. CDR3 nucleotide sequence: TGTGCCAGCAGTTTACGCCTATGGGACAGGGTTCGGATGAACACTGAAGCTTTCTTT.

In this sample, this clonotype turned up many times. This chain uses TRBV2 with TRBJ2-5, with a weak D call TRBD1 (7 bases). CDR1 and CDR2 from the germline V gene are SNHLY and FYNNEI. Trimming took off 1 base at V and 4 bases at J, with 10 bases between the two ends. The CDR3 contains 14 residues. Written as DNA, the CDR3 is TGTGCCAGCAGTGAAGGTCAGGGGGGAGAGACCCAGTACTTC. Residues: CASSEGQGGETQYF.

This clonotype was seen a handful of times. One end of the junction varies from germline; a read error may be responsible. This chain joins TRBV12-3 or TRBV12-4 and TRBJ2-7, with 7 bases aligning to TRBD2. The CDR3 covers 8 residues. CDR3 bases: TGTGCCAGCTGGGGAGGGAACTTC. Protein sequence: CASWGGNF.

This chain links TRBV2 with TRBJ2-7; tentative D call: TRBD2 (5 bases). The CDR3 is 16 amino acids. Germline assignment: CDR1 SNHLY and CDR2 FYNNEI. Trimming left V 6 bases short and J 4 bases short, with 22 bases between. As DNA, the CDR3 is TGTGCCAGCAGACGAATAGCCGAGGGTAAAAAGTACGAGCAGTACTTC. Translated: CASRRIAEGKKYEQYF.

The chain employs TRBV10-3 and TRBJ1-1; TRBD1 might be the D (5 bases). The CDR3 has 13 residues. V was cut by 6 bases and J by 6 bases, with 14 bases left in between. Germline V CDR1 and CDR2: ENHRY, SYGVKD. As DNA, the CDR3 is TGTGCCATCAGCCCACGAAGGGACTCTGAAGCTTTCTTT. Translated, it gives CAISPRRDSEAFF.

CDR3 sequence: CASSYLGLAATFSYEQYF. CDR3 bases: TGTGCCAGCAGTTACTTGGGACTAGCGGCAACCTTCTCCTACGAGCAGTACTTC. V is TRBV6-6 and J is TRBJ2-7, with 11 nucleotides matching TRBD2. The CDR3 is 18 amino acids. Germline V lookup: CDR1 MNHNY, CDR2 SVGAGI (reference sequence). After removal of 1 base from V and 0 bases from J, the junction contained 8 bases not matched to a gene.

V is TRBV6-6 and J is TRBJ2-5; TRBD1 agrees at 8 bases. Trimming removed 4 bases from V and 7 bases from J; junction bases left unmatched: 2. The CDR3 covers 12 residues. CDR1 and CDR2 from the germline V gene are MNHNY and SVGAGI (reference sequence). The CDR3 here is CASSSTGGTQYF. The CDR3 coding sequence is TGTGCCAGCAGTTCAACAGGGGGGACCCAGTACTTC.

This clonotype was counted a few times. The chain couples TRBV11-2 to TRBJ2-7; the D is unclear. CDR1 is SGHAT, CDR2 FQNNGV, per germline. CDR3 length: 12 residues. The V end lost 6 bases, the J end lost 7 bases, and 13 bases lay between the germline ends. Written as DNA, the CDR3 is TGTGCCAGCAGAATCTCCCCGGGTGAGCAGTACTTC. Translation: CASRISPGEQYF.

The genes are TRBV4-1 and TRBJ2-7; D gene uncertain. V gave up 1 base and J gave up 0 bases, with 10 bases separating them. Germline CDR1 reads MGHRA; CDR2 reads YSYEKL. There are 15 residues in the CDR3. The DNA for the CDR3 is TGCGCCAGCAGCCAAGGTCAGATATCCTCCTACGAGCAGTACTTC. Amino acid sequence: CASSQGQISSYEQYF.

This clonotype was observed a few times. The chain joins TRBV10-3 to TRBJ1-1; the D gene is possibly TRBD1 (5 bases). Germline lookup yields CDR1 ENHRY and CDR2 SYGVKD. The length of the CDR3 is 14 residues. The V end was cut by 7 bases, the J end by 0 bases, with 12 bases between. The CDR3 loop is CAINRGDMNTEAFF. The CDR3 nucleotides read TGTGCCATCAACCGGGGGGATATGAACACTGAAGCTTTCTTT.

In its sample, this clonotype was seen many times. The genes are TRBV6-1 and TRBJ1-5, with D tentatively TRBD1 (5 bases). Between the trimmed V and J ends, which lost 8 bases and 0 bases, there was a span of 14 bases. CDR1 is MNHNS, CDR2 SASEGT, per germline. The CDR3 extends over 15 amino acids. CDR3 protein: CASLRGTYSNQPQHF. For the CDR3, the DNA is TGTGCCAGCCTCCGGGGCACATATAGCAATCAGCCCCAGCATTTT.